This T cell receptor (beta chain) was identified during a study of blood T cell repertoires in COVID-19. This CDR3 has 16 residues. Germline trimming cut 1 base from V and 5 bases from J; bases unmatched to any gene: 7. Looked up from germline, CDR1 is LGHDT and CDR2 is YNNKEL (reference sequence). This clone was counted a single time. Measured with immunoSEQ multiplex PCR; TCRdb has only the in-frame clones, and not every one. Here the sample spans roughly 300,000 clones, over 75% being singletons. This receptor was identified in a woman aged 25 to 39 who had recovered from COVID-19. Sample: PBMCs or T cells enriched from blood (not recorded which). The chain has TRBV3-1 (or the pseudogene TRBV3-2) and TRBJ2-5, with TRBD1 matching 10 bases. In nucleotides, the CDR3 is TGTGCCAGCAGCCAAGTGGGACAGGGGATGAAGGAGACCCAGTACTTC. This sequence encodes CASSQVGQGMKETQYF.